These 28 T cell receptor beta chains came from one sample sequenced in a study of shared clonotypes between healthy human individuals. Some clones are missing from TCRdb's copy, which holds only in-frame ones; the method was immunoSEQ multiplex PCR. The sample shows some 2.4 million clones, 93% of them seen only once. The sequenced material came from naive CD4+ T cells from PBMCs. Documented subset: CD45RA+ positively selected. The receptors stem from a young man in good health. Some clones in this sample may be carry-over from other donors' samples.

Written as DNA, the CDR3 is TGTGCCAGCAGGGCCCCGGGACAGGGGGCTAGCTACACCTTC. Amino acid sequence: CASRAPGQGASYTF. This chain joins TRBV28 and TRBJ1-2, with TRBD1 matching 12 bases. The V segment lost 6 bases and the J segment 9 bases; nucleotides outside the gene matches: 8. Germline values: CDR1 MDHEN, CDR2 SYDVKM. The CDR3 loop spans 14 amino acids.

This clone was picked up a small number of times. The J gene is TRBJ1-4, the V gene TRBV7-9, with D maybe TRBD1 (6 bases). V was cut by 5 bases and J by 13 bases, with 20 bases left in between. CDR1 is SEHNR, CDR2 FQNEAQ, per germline (reference sequence). The CDR3 spans 14 residues. The CDR3 loop is CASSPRKGGDPLFF. CDR3 bases: TGTGCCAGCAGCCCTCGAAAGGGGGGGGATCCACTGTTTTTT.

About this clone: Since a much larger clone is just one base distant, this may be a read error. This rearrangement joins TRBV6-5 to TRBJ1-5; D is unclear. The length of the CDR3 is 11 residues. Germline V gene sequence: CDR1 MNHEY, CDR2 SVGAGI. V lost 4 bases, J lost 6 bases, and 4 bases lay in between. The CDR3 here is CASSLGQPQHF. For the CDR3, the DNA is TGTGCCAGCAGTTTGGGTCAGCCCCAGCATTTT.

This clone was observed a single time. This chain joins TRBV7-2 and TRBJ1-5; D ambiguous. Trimming left V 3 bases short and J 3 bases short, with 15 bases between. This CDR3 is 16 amino acids long. Germline CDR1 is SGHTA and CDR2 is FQGNSA. CDR3 DNA sequence: TGTGCCAGCAGCTTTAGCTTGGTCTCCCCCAATCAGCCCCAGCATTTT. Encoded protein: CASSFSLVSPNQPQHF.

The chain employs TRBV18 and TRBJ2-7, with no clear D. This CDR3 comprises 15 residues. V gave up 2 bases and J gave up 4 bases, with 15 bases separating them. Germline CDR1 is KGHSH and CDR2 is LQKENI. CDR3 loop: CASSPIGGDEYEQYF. CDR3 DNA sequence: TGTGCCAGCTCACCAATTGGTGGGGATGAATACGAGCAGTACTTC.

V is TRBV30 and J is TRBJ1-5; a possible D gene is TRBD1 (6 bases). Germline CDR1 reads GTSNPN; CDR2 reads SVGIG (reference sequence). Trimming pared 2 bases from V and 7 bases from J, leaving 9 bases between. This CDR3 comprises 12 residues. The CDR3 DNA reads as TGTGCCTGGAGTAACAGGGACCAGCCCCAGCATTTT. It is translated as CAWSNRDQPQHF. The full variable domain, in which reference TRBV30 and TRBJ1-5 provide the parts outside the CDR3, is SQTIHQWPATLVQPVGSPLSLECTVEGTSNPNLYWYRQAAGRGLQLLFYSVGIGQISSEVPQNLSASRPQDRQFILSSKKLLLSDSGFYLCAWSNRDQPQHFGDGTRLSIL.

The V call is TRBV19, the J call TRBJ1-2; 7 bases are shared with TRBD1. After removal of 4 bases from V and 8 bases from J, the junction contained 7 bases not matched to a gene. Germline V gene data show CDR1 as LNHDA and CDR2 as SQIVND (reference sequence). This CDR3 has 13 amino acids. CDR3 bases: TGTGCCAGTAGTACCCACAGGGGCGAAGGCTACACCTTC. Its translation is CASSTHRGEGYTF.

V is TRBV19 and J is TRBJ1-1, with 9 bases identical to TRBD1. Germline V gene data show CDR1 as LNHDA and CDR2 as SQIVND (reference sequence). The CDR3 is made up of 13 amino acids. The junction had 3 bases not matched to a gene; V was cut back by 5 bases and J by 5 bases. The CDR3 region is CASSDRGRTEAFF. CDR3 in DNA: TGTGCCAGTAGTGACAGGGGGAGGACTGAAGCTTTCTTT. Supplemented by reference TRBV19 and TRBJ1-1, the full variable domain reads DGGITQSPKYLFRKEGQNVTLSCEQNLNHDAMYWYRQDPGQGLRLIYYSQIVNDFQKGDIAEGYSVSREKKESFPLTVTSAQKNPTAFYLCASSDRGRTEAFFGQGTRLTVV.

This sequence joins TRBV20-1 and TRBJ1-1; no reliable D call. CDR3 length equals 11 residues. Germline CDR1 and CDR2: DFQATT and SNEGSKA (reference sequence). V was clipped by 5 bases and J by 7 bases, with 11 bases between them. In nucleotides, the CDR3 is TGCAGTGCTTTACACGAGGTTGAAGCTTTCTTT. Its translation: CSALHEVEAFF.

This sequence joins TRBV9 and TRBJ2-1, with a possible D match to TRBD1 (5 bases). Per germline, CDR1 SGDLS and CDR2 YYNGEE. V was clipped by 0 bases and J by 10 bases, with 14 bases between them. The CDR3 loop spans 14 amino acids. The chain's CDR3 is CASSVEGRKFEQFF. Written as DNA, the CDR3 is TGTGCCAGCAGCGTAGAGGGGCGAAAATTCGAGCAGTTCTTC.

Concerning this clone itself: Other DNA sequences in the same sample also yield this CDR3. This CDR3 is CASSPDRDYGYTF. The CDR3 DNA reads TGTGCCAGCAGCCCGGACAGGGACTATGGCTACACCTTC. This sequence joins TRBV11-2 and TRBJ1-2; the match to TRBD1 covers 8 bases. The V segment lost 5 bases and the J segment 3 bases; nucleotides outside the gene matches: 2. This CDR3 has 13 residues. Germline CDR1 and CDR2: SGHAT and FQNNGV.

This chain connects TRBV19 to TRBJ2-1; a possible D gene is TRBD1 (5 bases). Germline V CDR1 and CDR2: LNHDA, SQIVND (reference sequence). Trimming took off 6 bases at V and 10 bases at J, with 22 bases between the two ends. The CDR3 consists of 15 residues. This chain's CDR3 is CASRRQGSPTGEQFF. CDR3 DNA sequence: TGTGCCAGTAGACGTCAAGGGTCCCCCACAGGCGAGCAGTTCTTC.

The J gene is TRBJ1-1, the V gene TRBV2, with a tentative D call TRBD1 (5 bases). The CDR3 runs 15 residues. The germline V gene encodes CDR1 SNHLY and CDR2 FYNNEI. Trimming removed 6 bases from V and 5 bases from J, with 19 bases in between. CDR3 bases: TGTGCCAGCAGCCTGTCGATTGGGGCGGAAACTGAAGCTTTCTTT. Translating it yields CASSLSIGAETEAFF.

V and J are TRBV7-3 and TRBJ2-2, with 10 bases fitting TRBD2. The CDR3 totals 16 residues. The ends lost 5 bases at V and 6 bases at J; junction bases unmatched: 9. Germline values: CDR1 SGHTA, CDR2 FQGTGA. The CDR3 protein is CASSPVVAGGSGELFF. CDR3 sequence (DNA): TGTGCCAGCAGCCCGGTGGTAGCGGGAGGATCCGGGGAGCTGTTTTTT.

This chain uses TRBV9 with TRBJ1-1, with D perhaps TRBD1 (5 bases). This CDR3 has 11 amino acids. V shed 7 bases and J shed 3 bases, with 7 bases lying between them. Germline V gene data show CDR1 as SGDLS and CDR2 as YYNGEE. The CDR3 reads CASRGDTEAFF. DNA for the CDR3: TGTGCCAGCCGGGGGGACACTGAAGCTTTCTTT.

This clone occurred once. The same CDR3 is also encoded by other DNA sequences in this sample. The gene calls are TRBV19 and TRBJ2-2; a weak D match, TRBD1 (5 bases). Trimming removed 1 base from V and 4 bases from J, with 7 bases in between. CDR3 size: 14 residues. CDR1 and CDR2 from the germline V gene are LNHDA and SQIVND (reference sequence). This CDR3 is CASSIGQGTGELFF. In DNA, the CDR3 is TGTGCCAGTAGTATAGGTCAGGGCACCGGGGAGCTGTTTTTT.

J is TRBJ2-3 and V is TRBV28, with D unresolved. This CDR3 comprises 13 residues. Germline V gives CDR1 MDHEN, CDR2 SYDVKM. Trimming took off 6 bases at V and 13 bases at J, with 20 bases between the two ends. The CDR3 loop is CASRSYEIPEEYF. In DNA form, the CDR3 reads TGTGCCAGCAGATCCTACGAAATACCCGAGGAGTATTTT.

The gene calls are TRBV28 and TRBJ2-5; the D gene is possibly TRBD1 (6 bases). Germline V lookup: CDR1 MDHEN, CDR2 SYDVKM. V lost 6 bases, J lost 5 bases, and 19 bases lay in between. The CDR3 is 15 amino acids. Here the CDR3 DNA reads TGTGCCAGCAGCCTCGCAGGGGCCCGAGGGGAGACCCAGTACTTC. Its translation: CASSLAGARGETQYF. The full variable domain, rest sourced from reference TRBV28 and TRBJ2-5, is DVKVTQSSRYLVKRTGEKVFLECVQDMDHENMFWYRQDPGLGLRLIYFSYDVKMKEKGDIPEGYSVSREKKERFSLILESASTNQTSMYLCASSLAGARGETQYFGPGTRLLVL.

This clone was observed once. V is TRBV28 and J is TRBJ2-3; D possibly corresponds to TRBD2 (5 bases). The CDR3 is made up of 12 amino acids. Germline V lookup: CDR1 MDHEN, CDR2 SYDVKM. The CDR3 DNA is TGTGCGACCACCCCCGGACTAGATACGCAGTATTTT. Protein: CATTPGLDTQYF.

V is TRBV5-1 and J is TRBJ2-5; the match to TRBD2 covers 8 bases. The germline CDR1 and CDR2 sequences are SGHRS and YFSETQ. Germline trimming cut 3 bases from V and 5 bases from J; bases unmatched to any gene: 9. The CDR3 is 15 residues long. The DNA for the CDR3 is TGCGCCAGCAGCTCCGGGACTAGTTGGGGCGAGACCCAGTACTTC. This translates into CASSSGTSWGETQYF. The whole variable domain, filled in from reference TRBV5-1 and TRBJ2-5, reads KAGVTQTPRYLIKTRGQQVTLSCSPISGHRSVSWYQQTPGQGLQFLFEYFSETQRNKGNFPGRFSGRQFSNSRSEMNVSTLELGDSALYLCASSSGTSWGETQYFGPGTRLLVL.

The chain employs TRBV28 and TRBJ2-1; D possibly corresponds to TRBD2 (5 bases). CDR1 is MDHEN and CDR2 is SYDVKM in the germline V gene. This CDR3 contains 14 residues. Between the trimmed V and J ends, which lost 6 bases and 16 bases, there was a span of 25 bases. The CDR3 DNA reads TGTGCCAGCAGCCCAAACCGTTCGTCCGATTCGGGATTCTTC. Residues: CASSPNRSSDSGFF.

The chain employs TRBV2 and TRBJ2-5; D is possibly TRBD1 or TRBD2 (5 bases each). CDR1 and CDR2 (germline): SNHLY, FYNNEI. There are 15 residues in the CDR3. V was pared by 6 bases and J by 9 bases, with 23 bases between. The CDR3, as DNA: TGTGCCAGCAGGCCCCCAGGGACCGCAAACGCGGCCCAGTACTTC. Protein: CASRPPGTANAAQYF.

The chain has TRBV6-5 and TRBJ1-4; D is unresolved. V was shortened by 0 bases and J by 6 bases, with 14 bases between the two germline ends. There are 16 residues in the CDR3. CDR1 and CDR2 (germline): MNHEY, SVGAGI. In DNA form, the CDR3 reads TGTGCCAGCAGTTACTCTTTCGGGATCCTGCATGAAAAACTGTTTTTT. It specifies CASSYSFGILHEKLFF.

The V and J genes are TRBV19 and TRBJ1-4, with 7 bases lining up with TRBD1. In germline, CDR1 is LNHDA, CDR2 SQIVND (reference sequence). This CDR3 contains 16 residues. V lost 4 bases, J lost 0 bases, and 5 bases stayed unmatched. The CDR3 loop is CASSTGTDTTNEKLFF. The CDR3 nucleotides are TGTGCCAGTAGTACTGGGACAGATACAACTAATGAAAAACTGTTTTTT.

The CDR3 reads CASSQVITANYGYTF. CDR3 nucleotides: TGCGCCAGCAGCCAAGTGATCACAGCTAACTATGGCTACACCTTC. The rearrangement links TRBV4-1 to TRBJ1-2; D is uncertain. The CDR3 sequence is 15 residues long. CDR1 and CDR2 from the germline V gene are MGHRA and YSYEKL. V was trimmed by 1 base and J by 0 bases, leaving 9 bases between them.

This chain uses TRBV7-9 with TRBJ2-7, with D perhaps TRBD2 (5 bases). This CDR3 has 12 amino acids. V lost 5 bases to trimming and J lost 4 bases, with 9 bases between them. CDR1 and CDR2 from the germline V gene are SEHNR and FQNEAQ (reference sequence). CDR3 sequence: CASSVGIYEQYF. CDR3 DNA sequence: TGTGCCAGCAGCGTCGGGATTTACGAGCAGTACTTC.

This chain uses TRBV28 with TRBJ2-1, with a weak D call TRBD1 (5 bases). Germline V gene lookup returns CDR1 MDHEN and CDR2 SYDVKM. The CDR3 loop spans 14 amino acids. V gave up 3 bases and J gave up 4 bases, with 10 bases separating them. Here the CDR3 DNA reads TGTGCCAGCAGTTTGGACAACAGTTACAATGAGCAGTTCTTC. Translation: CASSLDNSYNEQFF.

The chain employs TRBV28 and TRBJ1-2, with D uncertain. The CDR3 consists of 12 residues. Germline values: CDR1 MDHEN, CDR2 SYDVKM. Trimming took 2 bases from V and 3 from J, leaving 4 bases between them. CDR3 loop: CASSLPHYGYTF. CDR3 coding DNA: TGTGCCAGCAGTTTACCACACTATGGCTACACCTTC.